Listed below are T cell receptor beta chains from one sample, sequenced in a study of T cell changes during pregnancy in multiple sclerosis. Only in-frame clones appear in the TCRdb table, and some are missing; sequencing was by immunoSEQ multiplex PCR. The table includes about 56,000 clones, nearly 95% detected once. This specimen consisted of CD4+ T cells from peripheral blood mononuclear cells, obtained in the third trimester of pregnancy. The receptors derive from a female donor with multiple sclerosis, enrolled in a pregnancy study. Each CDR3 is given with its conserved first and last residue. D genes are given only for firm matches. Size is stated for part of the rows, as once, few or many counts, or as a class when the clone is expanded.

j_call	v_call	clone_size	d_call	cdr3_aa	cdr3_nt
TRBJ1-1	TRBV6-1	NA	NA	CASSYSSEAFF	TGTGCCAGCAGTTACAGTAGTGAAGCTTTCTTT
TRBJ1-2	TRBV9	NA	TRBD1	CASSVGQGSFNYGYTF	TGTGCCAGCAGCGTAGGACAGGGGAGTTTTAACTATGGCTACACCTTC
TRBJ2-7	TRBV5-5	NA	TRBD2	CASSRGGTISYEQYF	TGTGCCAGCAGCCGGGGGGGGACCATCTCCTACGAGCAGTACTTC
TRBJ2-3	TRBV6-1	NA	TRBD1	CASSEAPGQGADTQYF	TGTGCCAGCAGTGAAGCGCCGGGACAGGGCGCAGATACGCAGTATTTT
TRBJ2-7	TRBV7-8	once	NA	CASSLVVRAYEQYF	TGTGCCAGCAGCTTAGTTGTTCGAGCCTACGAGCAGTACTTC
TRBJ2-3	TRBV11-3	NA	TRBD1	CASSRGTGLSTDTQYF	TGTGCCAGCAGCCGGGGGACAGGCCTGAGCACAGATACGCAGTATTTT
TRBJ1-4	TRBV27	NA	TRBD1	CASKDRGPEKLFF	TGTGCCAGCAAAGACAGGGGACCTGAAAAACTGTTTTTT
TRBJ2-3	TRBV27	NA	NA	CASSSLSGVQGTDTQYF	TGTGCCAGCAGTTCGCTCTCAGGGGTCCAAGGCACAGATACGCAGTATTTT
TRBJ2-3	TRBV9	NA	TRBD1	CASSAPGQVRTDTQYF	TGTGCCAGCAGCGCTCCGGGACAGGTTCGCACAGATACGCAGTATTTT
TRBJ1-1	TRBV10-2	NA	TRBD1	CASSGTGGNLYTEAFF	TGCGCCAGCAGTGGGACAGGGGGCAACCTTTACACTGAAGCTTTCTTT
TRBJ1-1	TRBV4-1	NA	NA	CASSQPVINTEAFF	TGCGCCAGCAGCCAACCGGTTATAAACACTGAAGCTTTCTTT
TRBJ2-3	TRBV30	NA	TRBD1	CAWGGQGGADTQYF	TGTGCCTGGGGTGGACAGGGAGGAGCAGATACGCAGTATTTT
TRBJ1-1	TRBV29-1	NA	TRBD1	CSVEGQGLPNTEAFF	TGCAGCGTTGAGGGACAGGGGTTACCGAACACTGAAGCTTTCTTT
TRBJ1-2	TRBV18	NA	NA	CASSPAGSLHGSYGYTF	TGTGCCAGCTCACCCGCCGGGAGCCTACACGGATCCTATGGCTACACCTTC
TRBJ2-7	TRBV29-1	NA	NA	CSSRYRYRYEQYF	TGCAGCTCCCGGTACAGGTACCGCTACGAGCAGTACTTC
TRBJ2-5	TRBV4-1	NA	NA	CASSQVVSLETQYF	TGCGCCAGCAGCCAAGTGGTGAGCTTAGAGACCCAGTACTTC
TRBJ2-2	TRBV7-9	NA	NA	CASSSRRANTGELFF	TGTGCCAGCAGCTCAAGACGGGCGAACACCGGGGAGCTGTTTTTT
TRBJ2-3	TRBV19	NA	TRBD2	CASSIYGLAGTDTQYF	TGTGCCAGTAGTATCTATGGTCTAGCGGGCACAGATACGCAGTATTTT
TRBJ2-5	TRBV7-6	once	TRBD2	CASSRSGERQETQYF	TGTGCCAGCAGCCGTAGCGGGGAACGCCAAGAGACCCAGTACTTC
TRBJ1-5	TRBV6-5	NA	NA	CASSSLRQGNQPQHF	TGTGCCAGCAGTTCCCTCCGGCAGGGCAATCAGCCCCAGCATTTT
TRBJ2-7	TRBV6-1	NA	TRBD1	CASFRDRAGYEQYF	TGTGCCAGTTTCCGGGACAGGGCTGGATACGAGCAGTACTTC
TRBJ2-7	TRBV5-5	NA	NA	CASSSAGSYEQYF	TGTGCCAGCAGCTCAGCGGGCTCCTACGAGCAGTACTTC
TRBJ1-3	TRBV7-9	NA	TRBD1	CASSPWTGDSGNTIYF	TGTGCCAGCAGCCCTTGGACAGGGGACTCTGGAAACACCATATATTTT
TRBJ2-3	TRBV13	NA	NA	CASSLGRTGTDTQYF	TGTGCCAGCAGCTTAGGACGGACAGGCACAGATACGCAGTATTTT
TRBJ2-1	TRBV29-1	NA	TRBD2	CSGCLVLAGSNEQFF	TGCAGCGGTTGTCTGGTCCTAGCGGGGTCCAATGAGCAGTTCTTC
TRBJ2-7	TRBV6-5	NA	NA	CASSPQGRTGEQYF	TGTGCCAGCAGTCCTCAGGGCCGTACAGGCGAGCAGTACTTC
TRBJ1-2	TRBV5-1	NA	NA	CASSNSLGEPEYTF	TGCGCCAGCAGCAATAGTTTAGGGGAACCTGAATACACCTTC
TRBJ2-2	TRBV5-4	NA	TRBD1	CASSAGQGNGGELFF	TGTGCCAGCAGCGCCGGACAGGGTAATGGCGGGGAGCTGTTTTTT
TRBJ1-3	TRBV27	NA	NA	CASRVPGGNTIYF	TGTGCCAGCAGGGTGCCGGGAGGGAACACCATATATTTT
TRBJ2-7	TRBV30	NA	NA	CAWNRPGSSSYEQYF	TGTGCCTGGAATCGACCGGGTTCGAGCTCCTACGAGCAGTACTTC
TRBJ1-3	TRBV20-1	NA	NA	CSARFENTIYF	TGCAGTGCTAGATTCGAGAACACCATATATTTT
TRBJ2-1	TRBV7-9	NA	NA	CASSLGTSYNEQFF	TGTGCCAGCAGCTTAGGGACTTCCTACAATGAGCAGTTCTTC
TRBJ1-1	TRBV20-1	NA	NA	CSASEAFF	TGCAGTGCCAGTGAAGCTTTCTTT
TRBJ2-2	TRBV30	NA	TRBD1	CAWSRQGGTGELFF	TGTGCCTGGAGTAGACAGGGGGGCACCGGGGAGCTGTTTTTT
TRBJ1-5	TRBV6-5	NA	NA	CASKSGNQPQHF	TGTGCCAGCAAATCTGGCAATCAGCCCCAGCATTTT
TRBJ1-2	TRBV4-1	NA	TRBD1	CASRRIQGARGDGYTF	TGCGCCAGCAGGAGAATACAGGGGGCGCGAGGAGATGGCTACACCTTC
TRBJ1-1	TRBV21-1	few	NA	CARGRGLWYTEAFF	TGTGCCAGAGGCAGGGGGCTCTGGTACACTGAAGCTTTCTTT
TRBJ1-4	TRBV7-2	NA	NA	CASGVRFEKLFF	TGTGCCAGCGGAGTTAGGTTTGAAAAACTGTTTTTT
TRBJ1-4	TRBV10-3	NA	NA	CAISEQLNEKLFF	TGTGCCATCAGTGAACAATTAAATGAAAAACTGTTTTTT
TRBJ1-2	TRBV6-6	once	TRBD1	CASSVGQGRDGYTF	TGTGCCAGCAGTGTGGGACAGGGGAGGGATGGCTACACCTTC
TRBJ1-4	TRBV29-1	NA	NA	CSAMGQEKLFF	TGCAGCGCTATGGGGCAGGAAAAACTGTTTTTT
TRBJ2-4	TRBV5-1	NA	TRBD1	CASRPTSGQQNIQYF	TGCGCCAGCAGGCCCACGTCGGGACAGCAAAACATTCAGTACTTC
TRBJ1-5	TRBV11-2	NA	NA	CASSSVQGRSNQPQHF	TGTGCCAGCAGCAGTGTCCAAGGGAGGAGCAATCAGCCCCAGCATTTT
TRBJ1-5	TRBV19	NA	NA	CANKVWGQGPQHF	TGTGCCAACAAAGTCTGGGGCCAGGGGCCCCAGCATTTT